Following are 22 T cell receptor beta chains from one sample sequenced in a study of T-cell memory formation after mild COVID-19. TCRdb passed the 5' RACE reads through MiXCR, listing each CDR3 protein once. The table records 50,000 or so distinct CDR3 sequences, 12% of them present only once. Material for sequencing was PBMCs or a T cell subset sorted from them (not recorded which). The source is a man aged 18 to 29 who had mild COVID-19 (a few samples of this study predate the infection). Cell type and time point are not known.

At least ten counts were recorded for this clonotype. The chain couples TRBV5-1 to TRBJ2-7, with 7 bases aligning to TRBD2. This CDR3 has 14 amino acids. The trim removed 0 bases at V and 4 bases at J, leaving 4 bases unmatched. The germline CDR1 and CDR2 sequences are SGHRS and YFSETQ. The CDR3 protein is CASSLAASGYEQYF. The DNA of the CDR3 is TGCGCCAGCAGCTTGGCCGCTAGCGGATACGAGCAGTACTTC.

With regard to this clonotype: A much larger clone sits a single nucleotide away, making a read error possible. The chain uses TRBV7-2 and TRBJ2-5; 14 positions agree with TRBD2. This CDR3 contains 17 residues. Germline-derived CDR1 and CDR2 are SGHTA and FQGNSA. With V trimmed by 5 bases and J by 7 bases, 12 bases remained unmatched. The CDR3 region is CASSPTATSGGEGTQYF. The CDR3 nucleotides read TGTGCCAGCAGCCCTACCGCGACTAGCGGGGGGGAGGGGACCCAGTACTTC.

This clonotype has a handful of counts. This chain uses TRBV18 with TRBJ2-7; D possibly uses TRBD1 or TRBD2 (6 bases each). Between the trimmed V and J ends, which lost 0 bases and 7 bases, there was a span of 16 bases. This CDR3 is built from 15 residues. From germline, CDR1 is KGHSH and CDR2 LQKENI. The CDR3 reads CASSPPSSRRGEQYV. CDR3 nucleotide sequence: TGTGCCAGCTCACCACCTAGTAGTCGGAGGGGGGAGCAGTACGTC.

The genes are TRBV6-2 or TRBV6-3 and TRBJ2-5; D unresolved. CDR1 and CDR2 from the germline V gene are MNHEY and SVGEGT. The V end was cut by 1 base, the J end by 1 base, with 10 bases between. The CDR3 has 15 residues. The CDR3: CASSYWREAQETQYF. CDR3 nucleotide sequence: TGTGCCAGCAGTTACTGGCGCGAGGCCCAAGAGACCCAGTACTTC.

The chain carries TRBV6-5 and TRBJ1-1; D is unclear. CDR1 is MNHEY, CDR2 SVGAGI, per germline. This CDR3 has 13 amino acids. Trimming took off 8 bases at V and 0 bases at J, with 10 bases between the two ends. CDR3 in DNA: TGTGCCAGCCCCGGAATCCTGAACACTGAAGCTTTCTTT. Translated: CASPGILNTEAFF.

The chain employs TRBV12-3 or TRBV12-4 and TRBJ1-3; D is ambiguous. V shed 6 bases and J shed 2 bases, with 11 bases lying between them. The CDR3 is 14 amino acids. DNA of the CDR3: TGTGCCAGCAGACTCGGTAGCGCTGGAAACACCATATATTTT. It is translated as CASRLGSAGNTIYF.

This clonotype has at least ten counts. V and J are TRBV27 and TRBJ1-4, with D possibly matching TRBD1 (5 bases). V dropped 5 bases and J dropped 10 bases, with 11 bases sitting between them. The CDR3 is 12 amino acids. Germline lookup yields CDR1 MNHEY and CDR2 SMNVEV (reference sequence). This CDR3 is CASSQVGGKLFF. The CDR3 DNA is TGTGCCAGCAGTCAAGTCGGGGGAAAACTGTTTTTT.

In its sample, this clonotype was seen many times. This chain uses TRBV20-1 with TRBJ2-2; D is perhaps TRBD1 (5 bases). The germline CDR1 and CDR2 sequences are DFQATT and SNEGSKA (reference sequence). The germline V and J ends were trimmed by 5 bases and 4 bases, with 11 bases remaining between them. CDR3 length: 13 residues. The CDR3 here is CSAQTALTGELFF. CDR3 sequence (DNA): TGCAGTGCTCAGACAGCTCTCACCGGGGAGCTGTTTTTT.

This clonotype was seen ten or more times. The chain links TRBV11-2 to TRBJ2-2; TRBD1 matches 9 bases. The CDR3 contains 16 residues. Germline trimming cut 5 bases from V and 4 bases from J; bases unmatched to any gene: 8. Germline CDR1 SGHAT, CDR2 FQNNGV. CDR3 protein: CASSKTGQGSTGELFF. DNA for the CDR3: TGTGCCAGCAGCAAAACTGGACAGGGGAGCACCGGGGAGCTGTTTTTT.

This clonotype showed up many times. The CDR3 sequence is CASSFSTDTQYF. The CDR3 nucleotides are TGTGCCAGCAGCTTTAGCACAGATACGCAGTATTTT. The chain is built from TRBV7-6 and TRBJ2-3; D call uncertain. The CDR3 runs to 12 residues. Germline values: CDR1 SGHVS, CDR2 FNYEAQ. Trimming removed 3 bases at V and 0 bases at J, with 1 base between.

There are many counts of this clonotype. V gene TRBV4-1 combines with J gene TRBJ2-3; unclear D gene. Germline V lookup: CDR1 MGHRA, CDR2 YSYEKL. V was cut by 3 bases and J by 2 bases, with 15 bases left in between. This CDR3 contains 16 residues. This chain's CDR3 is CASSQLELVYTDTQYF. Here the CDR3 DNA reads TGCGCCAGCAGCCAGCTAGAGTTAGTGTACACAGATACGCAGTATTTT.

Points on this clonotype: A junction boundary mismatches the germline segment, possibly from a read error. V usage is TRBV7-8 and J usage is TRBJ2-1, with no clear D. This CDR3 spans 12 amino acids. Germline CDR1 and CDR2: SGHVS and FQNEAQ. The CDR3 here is CASSFGPNEQLF. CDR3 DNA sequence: TGTGCCAGCAGCTTCGGCCCCAATGAGCAGTTATTC.

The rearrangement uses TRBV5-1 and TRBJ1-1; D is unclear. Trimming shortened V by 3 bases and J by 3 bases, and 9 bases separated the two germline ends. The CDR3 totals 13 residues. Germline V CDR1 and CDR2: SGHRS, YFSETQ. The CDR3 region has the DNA TGCGCCAGCAGCTCCCGACAAGACACTGAAGCTTTCTTT. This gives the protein CASSSRQDTEAFF.

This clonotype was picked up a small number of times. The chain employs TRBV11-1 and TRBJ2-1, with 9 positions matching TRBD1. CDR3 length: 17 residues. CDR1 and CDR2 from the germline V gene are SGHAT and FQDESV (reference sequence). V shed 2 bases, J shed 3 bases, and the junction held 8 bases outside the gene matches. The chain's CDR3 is CASSLPHGTGYYNEQFF. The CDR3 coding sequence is TGTGCCAGCAGCTTACCTCACGGGACAGGGTACTACAATGAGCAGTTCTTC.

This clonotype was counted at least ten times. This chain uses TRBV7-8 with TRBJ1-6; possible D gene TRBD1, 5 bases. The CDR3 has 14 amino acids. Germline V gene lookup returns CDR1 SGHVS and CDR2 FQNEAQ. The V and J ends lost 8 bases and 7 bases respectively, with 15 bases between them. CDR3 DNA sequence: TGTGCCAGCGGGTCAGGGATCTGGAATTCACCCCTCCACTTT. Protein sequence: CASGSGIWNSPLHF. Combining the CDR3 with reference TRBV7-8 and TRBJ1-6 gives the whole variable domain GAGVSQSPRYKVAKRGQDVALRCDPISGHVSLFWYQQALGQGPEFLTYFQNEAQLDKSGLPSDRFFAERPEGSVSTLKIQRTQQEDSAVYLCASGSGIWNSPLHFGNGTRLTVT.

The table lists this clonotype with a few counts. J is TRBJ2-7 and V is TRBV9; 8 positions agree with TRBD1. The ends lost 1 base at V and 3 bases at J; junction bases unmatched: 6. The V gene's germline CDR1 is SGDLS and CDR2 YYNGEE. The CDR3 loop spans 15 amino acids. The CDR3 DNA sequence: TGTGCCAGCAGCGTACTGGGACAGGCCGACTACGAGCAGTACGTC. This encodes CASSVLGQADYEQYV.

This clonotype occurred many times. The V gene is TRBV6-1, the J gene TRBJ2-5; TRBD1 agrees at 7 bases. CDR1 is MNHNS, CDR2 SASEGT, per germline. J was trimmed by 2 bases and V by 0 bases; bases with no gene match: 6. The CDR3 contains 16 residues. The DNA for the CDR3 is TGTGCCAGCAGTGAAGCCCCACAGGGGCCTCAAGAGACCCAGTACTTC. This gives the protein CASSEAPQGPQETQYF.

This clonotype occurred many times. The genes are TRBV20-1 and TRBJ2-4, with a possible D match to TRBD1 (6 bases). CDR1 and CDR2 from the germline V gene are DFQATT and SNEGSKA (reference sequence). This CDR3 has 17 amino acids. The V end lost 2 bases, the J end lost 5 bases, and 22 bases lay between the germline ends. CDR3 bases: TGCAGTGCTAGATCCTCACCTGGGGGCGCGTTACAAAACATTCAGTACTTC. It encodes CSARSSPGGALQNIQYF.

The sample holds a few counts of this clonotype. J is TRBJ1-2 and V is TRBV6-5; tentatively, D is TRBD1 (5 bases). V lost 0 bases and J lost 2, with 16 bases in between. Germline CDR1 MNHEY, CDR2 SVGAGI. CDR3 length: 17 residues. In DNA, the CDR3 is TGTGCCAGCAGTTACTCAGGGGCTGAAGGGGCCAACTATGGCTACACCTTC. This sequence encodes CASSYSGAEGANYGYTF.

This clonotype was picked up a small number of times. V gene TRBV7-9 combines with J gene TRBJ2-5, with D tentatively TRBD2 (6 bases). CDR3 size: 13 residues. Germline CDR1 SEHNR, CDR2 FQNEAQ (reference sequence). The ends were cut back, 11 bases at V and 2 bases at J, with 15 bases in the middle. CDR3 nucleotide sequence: TGTGCCCTAGGGGTCGGGGGACAAGAGACCCAGTACTTC. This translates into CALGVGGQETQYF.

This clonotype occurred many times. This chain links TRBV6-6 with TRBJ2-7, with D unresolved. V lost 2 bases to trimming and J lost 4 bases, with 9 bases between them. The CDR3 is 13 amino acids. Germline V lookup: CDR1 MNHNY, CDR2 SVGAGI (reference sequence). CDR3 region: CASSYSKEYEQYV. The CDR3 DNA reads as TGTGCCAGCAGTTACAGTAAGGAATACGAGCAGTACGTC.

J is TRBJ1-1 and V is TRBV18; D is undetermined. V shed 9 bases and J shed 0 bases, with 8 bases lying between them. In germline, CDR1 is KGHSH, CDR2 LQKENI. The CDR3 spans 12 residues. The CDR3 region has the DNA TGTGCCAGTAAGGAGCTGAACACTGAAGCTTTCTTT. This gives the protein CASKELNTEAFF.